This TCR beta chain was sequenced during a study of identical twins. Findings and caveats of the study: Fewer insertions marked abundant cord blood beta clonotypes; young adult naive trended weakly, memory not at all.

In its sample, this clonotype was seen a few times. Its antigen is as yet unknown. CDR1 and CDR2 from the germline V gene are MGHDK and SYGVNS. The length of the CDR3 is 15 residues. V was shortened by 2 bases and J by 2 bases, with 7 bases between the two germline ends. Through template switching, a universal primer site was introduced, and the cDNA contained unique molecular identifiers. From the 5' RACE reads, TCRdb called clonotypes with MiXCR, one entry per CDR3 protein. Found here are 1,800,000 or so distinct CDR3 sequences, less than 40% of them singletons; the top ten hold approximately 0.25%. Every sampled donor was Caucasian and healthy.

This chain uses TRBV25-1 with TRBJ2-6, with no clear D. Sequencing input: cord blood. This receptor was obtained from a newborn girl in good health. For the CDR3, the DNA is TGTGCCAGCAGTGAACAAGGGACTGGGGCCAACGTCCTGACTTTC. Amino acids: CASSEQGTGANVLTF. Combining the CDR3 with reference TRBV25-1 and TRBJ2-6 gives the whole variable domain EADIYQTPRYLVIGTGKKITLECSQTMGHDKMYWYQQDPGMELHLIHYSYGVNSTEKGDLSSESTVSRIRTEHFPLTLESARPSHTSQYLCASSEQGTGANVLTFGAGSRLTVL.